This T cell receptor (beta chain) was identified during a study of blood T cells in healthy people across ages. Turning to the study itself: Capturing about one barcoded beta molecule per two T cells was achieved by template switching.

Overall study findings and caveats: Bulk PBMC profiling left naive and antigen-experienced comparisons inconclusive.

Healthy Caucasian individuals from Russia aged roughly 6 to 95 were enrolled as donors. Peripheral blood was drawn, 7.5 to 10 milliliters per donor. A second PCR, run for roughly 7 to 12 cycles, used a sample-barcoded 5' primer plus a J-beta primer mix. TCRdb reprocessed the 5' RACE reads via MiXCR and lists one record per CDR3 protein. The sample lists about 1,400,000 distinct CDR3 sequences; 42% were seen once. This clonotype turned up a few times. Its antigen remains unidentified. CDR1 and CDR2 (germline): SEHNR, FQNEAQ (reference sequence). V trimming: 5 bases; J trimming: 9 bases; junction bases outside the gene matches: 8. The length of the CDR3 is 15 residues.

The chain carries TRBV7-9 and TRBJ2-6; 9 bases agree with TRBD1. The TCR comes from a woman between 18 and 30 years old in good health. The sample comprised blood. The DNA of the CDR3 is TGTGCCAGCAGCCTGCTTGGGACAGGGTTCAACGTCCTGACTTTC. Amino acid sequence: CASSLLGTGFNVLTF.